This is a list of T cell receptor beta chains from one sample in a study of blood T cells in healthy people across ages. TCRdb ran MiXCR on the 5' RACE reads and lists one entry per CDR3 protein. The sample lists about a million distinct CDR3 sequences, 45% to 50% occurring once. The sample taken for sequencing was blood. The receptors stem from a man aged 25-45 years in good health. Both conserved end residues are part of each CDR3. Each record gives: V gene, J gene, clone size, D gene, CDR3 protein, CDR3 DNA. The D gene is left open where the match is weak. A row's size may be missing; if present it is once, few, many or a size class.

V gene: TRBV7-9; J gene: TRBJ2-1; clone size: -; D gene: -; CDR3 protein: CASSLALRDKNNEQFF; CDR3 DNA: TGTGCCAGCAGCTTAGCCCTCCGGGACAAGAACAATGAGCAGTTCTTC
V gene: TRBV24-1; J gene: TRBJ2-3; clone size: once; D gene: TRBD2; CDR3 protein: CATSDSGAGRNTDTQYF; CDR3 DNA: TGTGCCACCAGTGATTCTGGAGCGGGGAGAAACACAGATACGCAGTATTTT
V gene: TRBV29-1; J gene: TRBJ2-5; clone size: -; D gene: -; CDR3 protein: CSVGAETQYF; CDR3 DNA: TGCAGCGTTGGTGCCGAGACCCAGTACTTC
V gene: TRBV12-3/TRBV12-4; J gene: TRBJ2-7; clone size: few; D gene: -; CDR3 protein: CASSPSQGLYEQYF; CDR3 DNA: TGTGCCAGCAGCCCCAGCCAGGGGTTATACGAGCAGTACTTC
V gene: TRBV4-1; J gene: TRBJ2-6; clone size: few; D gene: -; CDR3 protein: CASSQTGLLSGANVLTF; CDR3 DNA: TGCGCCAGCAGCCAAACAGGGCTCCTCTCTGGGGCCAACGTCCTGACTTTC
V gene: TRBV29-1; J gene: TRBJ2-7; clone size: -; D gene: TRBD1; CDR3 protein: CSVTGTGLSDEQYF; CDR3 DNA: TGCAGCGTCACGGGGACAGGCCTCTCCGACGAGCAGTACTTC
V gene: TRBV25-1; J gene: TRBJ2-7; clone size: few; D gene: -; CDR3 protein: CASSEWTGAAYEQYF; CDR3 DNA: TGTGCCAGCAGTGAATGGACGGGAGCGGCCTACGAGCAGTACTTC
V gene: TRBV5-1; J gene: TRBJ1-4; clone size: -; D gene: -; CDR3 protein: CASSLVGFREKLFF; CDR3 DNA: TGCGCCAGCTCGCTAGTAGGGTTCCGTGAAAAACTGTTTTTT
V gene: TRBV28; J gene: TRBJ1-4; clone size: -; D gene: TRBD1; CDR3 protein: CANAIRGPTNEKLFF; CDR3 DNA: TGTGCCAATGCAATCAGGGGGCCAACTAATGAAAAACTGTTTTTT
V gene: TRBV20-1; J gene: TRBJ1-6; clone size: few; D gene: TRBD1; CDR3 protein: CSATTTGPNSPLHF; CDR3 DNA: TGCAGTGCTACGACGACAGGGCCGAATTCACCCCTCCACTTT
V gene: TRBV4-2; J gene: TRBJ1-2; clone size: few; D gene: TRBD1; CDR3 protein: CASSQDTQGARLSGYTF; CDR3 DNA: TGTGCCAGCAGCCAAGATACACAGGGGGCGCGGCTGAGTGGCTACACCTTC
V gene: TRBV9; J gene: TRBJ2-3; clone size: many; D gene: TRBD2; CDR3 protein: CASSVGLAGTDTQYF; CDR3 DNA: TGTGCCAGCAGCGTGGGTCTAGCGGGCACAGATACGCAGTATTTT
V gene: TRBV27; J gene: TRBJ2-1; clone size: -; D gene: TRBD1; CDR3 protein: CASSFPWTGRSCNEQFF; CDR3 DNA: TGTGCCAGCAGTTTCCCCTGGACAGGGCGCTCCTGCAATGAGCAGTTCTTC
V gene: TRBV11-3; J gene: TRBJ2-5; clone size: few; D gene: -; CDR3 protein: CASSLRSGVQETQYF; CDR3 DNA: TGTGCCAGCAGCTTAAGGTCTGGGGTCCAAGAGACCCAGTACTTC
V gene: TRBV11-2; J gene: TRBJ2-5; clone size: -; D gene: TRBD2; CDR3 protein: CASSIGLAGGMASIETQYF; CDR3 DNA: TGTGCCAGCAGCATTGGACTAGCGGGAGGAATGGCGAGTATCGAGACCCAGTACTTC
V gene: TRBV12-3/TRBV12-4; J gene: TRBJ2-1; clone size: -; D gene: TRBD1; CDR3 protein: CASSPTGSFYNEQFF; CDR3 DNA: TGTGCCAGCAGTCCGACAGGGTCTTTCTACAATGAGCAGTTCTTC